This T cell receptor (beta chain) was found in a study of identical twins (dated by TCRdb to about 2016). Background for the entire study: The study deep-sequenced TCR alpha and beta repertoires from monozygotic twins, unrelated adults of various ages and cord blood to test whether fetal clonotypes persist. To rule out contamination, replicate twin experiments were performed at different times with different library preparation protocols. General study outcomes and caveats: Recombination models systematically underestimated out-of-frame TCR alpha sharing in monozygotic twins but agreed with sharing between unrelated individuals. Compared with coincidental sharing between unrelated individuals, an excess of low generation-probability sequences was observed among out-of-frame TCR alpha sequences shared between twins. In beta out-of-frame sequences, excess twin sharing was weaker, because having fewer shared sequences lowered the signal-to-noise ratio. Because the same donors could not be followed over many years, the conclusions relied on cross-sectional statistical analysis. Zero-insertion analyses could be partly confounded by invariant T cells such as MAIT and iNKT, though diverse VJ usage argued against such confounding for most clonotypes. Fewer insertions were carried by abundant cord blood beta clonotypes, a similar but weaker trend appeared in young adult naive repertoires, and no such trend appeared in memory repertoires.

The germline V gene (reference sequence) yields DFQATT for CDR1 and SNEGSKA for CDR2. The CDR3 runs 13 residues from the cysteine to the phenylalanine. Only CDR3 DNA remains: 39 bases, in frame from the first base. Libraries came from 5' RACE. The sequencer was an Illumina HiSeq 2000. A universal primer binding site was added through template switching, and the final cDNA carried a unique molecular identifier so that TCR cDNA molecules could be counted accurately. Specific primers in the conserved constant-segment region were used to synthesize first-strand cDNA for the TCR alpha and beta chains. To control for contamination, every cDNA library carried two barcodes: a SMART-Mk sample barcode plus Illumina barcodes. TruSeq adapter sequences, together with Illumina sample barcodes, were added in two successive PCR steps. The Illumina HiSeq platform was used with custom primers to sequence TCR alpha and beta cDNA libraries. On the authors' methods: Unique molecular identifiers were extracted from raw reads with MiGEC, and CDR3 positions were determined with MiXCR. For each individual, recombination models were inferred using an EM algorithm with the repgenHMM and IGoR tools. The tcR package in R was used for shared clonotype analysis, with sharing normalized by the product of cloneset sizes. To study raw recombination without the effects of thymic and clonal selection, out-of-frame nonproductive sequences were analyzed. TCRdb cleaned the public reads at Q25 with fastp, built clones with MiXCR and kept in-frame beta chains. Rows merge per CDR3 protein into single entries with the most common DNA and genes. V and J calls and clone size were set by TCRdb, not the authors. The sample data list about 340,000 distinct CDR3 sequences, and roughly an eighth of these were observed just once. The biggest ten clones account for around 7.8% of the sample.

All donors were healthy Caucasians. Three pairs of female monozygotic twins, all aged about 18 to 30 years, were included in the twin cohort. Positive isolation kits from Invitrogen were used to isolate CD4+ and CD8+ T cell populations. On this clonotype: There is no known antigen for this receptor. A much larger clone lies a single base off, so this may be a read error.

These data also formed part of another study, on yellow fever vaccine responses in identical twins. As the second publication notes: According to the authors, the vaccine-induced T cell response in identical twins seemed to be partly convergent and partly specific to each individual. Focusing on identical twins, the study followed the T cell clones that responded to the vaccine, and did so with precision.

This chain joins TRBV20-1 to TRBJ2-1, with no D gene named confidently. The sample consisted of CD8+ T cells sorted from blood. This TCR derives from a woman under 30 in good health. The CDR3 in this case is CSANLYRYNEQLF. The DNA is as follows: TGCAGTGCTAACCTCTATAGATACAATGAGCAGCTCTTC.